This T cell receptor (beta chain) was retrieved from a study of blood T cell repertoires in COVID-19. The wider study: Samples representing acute and convalescent COVID-19 were sourced from the United States, Italy and Spain. From T cells, B-cell-depleted T cells, or PBMCs came the material, which was cDNA or gDNA.

V dropped 6 bases and J dropped 2; count of bases not matched to a gene: 11. This CDR3 has 17 amino acids. Per germline, CDR1 ENHRY and CDR2 SYGVKD. In the source study's methods: Quantification of nucleated cells was approximated via reference gene primer amplification. Clones were read by immunoSEQ multiplex PCR, and TCRdb kept only the in-frame ones, dropping some. The V and J calls and clone size were taken over from that table, and D and trimming were inferred from the DNA. The sample contains some 150,000 clones, around 83% of which appear only once. The receptor comes from a woman aged 50 to 65 in a cohort sampled during active or convalescent COVID-19. This rearrangement joins TRBV10-3 to TRBJ2-3, with 10 bases that match TRBD1. Sequenced: peripheral blood. The CDR3 reads CAIRLGTGDPFTDTQYF. The CDR3 bases are TGTGCCATCAGACTAGGGACAGGGGACCCATTCACAGATACGCAGTATTTT.